This is a list of T cell receptor beta chains from one sample in a study of circulating tumor DNA in untreated peripheral T-cell lymphoma. Clones were sequenced by immunoSEQ multiplex PCR, and TCRdb holds only the in-frame ones, with some missing. The sample has roughly 7,300 clones; about 76% are singletons. Sequences were obtained from tumor tissue. These receptors were taken from a human donor with peripheral T-cell lymphoma. CDR3s include the opening cysteine and the closing phenylalanine or tryptophan.

J	V	CDR3
TRBJ2-3	TRBV18	CASSPGSGDTQYF
TRBJ2-2	TRBV28	CASSPRTRARTGELFF
TRBJ2-2	TRBV15	CATSRVSSTGELFF
TRBJ2-1	TRBV6-8	CASSNGQAYNEQFF
TRBJ2-1	TRBV11-3	CASSLGLGRDEQFF
TRBJ2-4	TRBV6-8	CASSYRSPQAGAKNIQYF
TRBJ2-3	TRBV6-1	CASSEEIAVKTDTQYF
TRBJ2-3	TRBV23-1	CASSQYSAEHPRDRDTDTQYF
TRBJ1-5	TRBV28	CASSSISNQPQHF
TRBJ1-4	TRBV19	CASRRQNLHNEKLFF
TRBJ1-2	TRBV15	CATSRDNRGDGYTF
TRBJ2-4	TRBV10-2	CASSESRGGLNIQYF
TRBJ2-7	TRBV28	CASSPWGQGTWSYEQYF
TRBJ1-1	TRBV11-3	CASSLTPSWSGVTEAFF
TRBJ2-3	TRBV19	CASSRQGAADTQYF
TRBJ2-1	TRBV2	CASSRTSGQYNEQFF
TRBJ2-4	TRBV6-8	CAISGAGGAKNIQYF
TRBJ2-5	TRBV15	CATSRDFGQETQYF
TRBJ2-1	TRBV19	CASTRGLAGGPHEQFF
TRBJ2-7	TRBV23-1	CASSQSEGAPYEQYF
TRBJ1-4	TRBV19	CASSSRTGGQNEKLFF
TRBJ1-1	TRBV30	CAWGRAFDSQFPEAFF
TRBJ2-7	TRBV6-8	CASRRGSALAGGDEYEQYF
TRBJ2-3	TRBV28	CASSWLAGPTDTQYF
TRBJ2-2	TRBV28	CASSPAGSGGNTGELFF
TRBJ2-7	TRBV28	CASSWDRGIYEQYF
TRBJ1-1	TRBV19	CASSSVDRDRGRRQEAFF
TRBJ1-4	TRBV28	CASSLVPPNEKLFF
TRBJ2-3	TRBV18	CASSPGTGRDTQYF
TRBJ2-1	TRBV14	CASSRYSYNEQFF
TRBJ2-1	TRBV10-2	CASSESRGSEKQFF
TRBJ2-3	TRBV12-5	CASGLGQGATDTQYF
TRBJ2-5	TRBV11-3	CASTGEDIYETQYF
TRBJ1-2	TRBV19	CASSNDYRVLNYGYTF
TRBJ1-3	TRBV28	CASSLGLSGSGNTIYF
TRBJ1-5	TRBV18	CASSPDFNSNQPQHF
TRBJ2-7	TRBV6-7	CAISPNPTKTGGDSYEQYF
TRBJ1-2	TRBV5-1	CASSHRDRNYGYTF
TRBJ2-7	TRBV6-8	CASSDRDGYYEQYF
TRBJ1-1	TRBV28	CASSSTNTEAFF
TRBJ2-1	TRBV10-1	CASSGSSRDEQFF
TRBJ1-4	TRBV5-1	CASSPDTTGEKLFF
TRBJ2-2	TRBV12-5	CASSVGLANTGELFF
TRBJ2-3	TRBV19	CASSIVGLAHTDTQYF
TRBJ1-2	TRBV19	CASSIKGGDNYGYTF
TRBJ2-3	TRBV6-8	CAISLSTSTDTQYF
TRBJ2-7	TRBV5-1	CASSFIGGGDEQYF
TRBJ2-2	TRBV18	CASSPPGRGSNTGELFF
TRBJ2-5	TRBV6-8	CAISAPPGGGETQYF
TRBJ2-5	TRBV4-1	CASSQVWGQETQYF
TRBJ2-2	TRBV29-1	CSVGTGPNTGELFF
TRBJ1-5	TRBV29-1	CSVVSGQGQPQHF
TRBJ1-1	TRBV28	CASSFRLTAEAFF
TRBJ2-5	TRBV19	CASSISGGRETQYF
TRBJ2-1	TRBV6-8	CASSYDPGEAGGGHEQFF
TRBJ2-7	TRBV2	CASSGFLTENYEQYF
TRBJ2-7	TRBV19	CASRIGQGSYEQYF
TRBJ2-1	TRBV29-1	CSVEGLAGGHRDEQFF
TRBJ1-5	TRBV6-8	CASSGERVSNQPQHF